This entry concerns a single T cell receptor beta chain. This clone was recorded only once. The target of this receptor is not known. Qualities for individual bases were not recorded, and no much larger clone is one base off. The CDR3 sequence holds 10 residues, the cysteine and phenylalanine included. Of all the DNA, just the CDR3 is kept, 30 bases in frame from base 1. V is clipped by 2 bases and J by 6 bases, and the sequence between their germline boundaries is 3 bases long. The germline V gene (reference sequence) yields GTSNPN for CDR1 and SVGIG for CDR2. The collaborating institutions used their own protocols to collect whole blood in K2EDTA tubes. For TCRbeta analysis, collaborators shipped samples in one of three forms: frozen whole blood, isolated PBMCs, or DNA extracted from either of those sample types. This record belongs to a study of blood T cell repertoires in COVID-19 (TCRdb year 2020). Study-level background: The collaborator samples originated in the United States, Italy and Spain and spanned the acute and convalescent phases of COVID-19. The material from the prospective study consisted of cDNA or gDNA derived from T cells, B-cell-depleted T cells, or PBMCs. Subjects who had been exposed to COVID-19, were actively infected with it, or had recovered from it provided the deeply sampled blood TCRbeta repertoires that made up the dataset. The repertoires were released in a freely available public database meant as a resource for research on the immune response to SARS-CoV-2. The samples were drawn from the first 160 participants of the ongoing ImmuneRACE study and from 1,200 or so subjects provided by 6 global collaborators. Nearly every sample came with metadata listing a de-identified subject ID, COVID-19 status, age in years and sex. Where available, HLA class I and class II types were taken from metadata supplied by the sample provider and were not determined by assay-based typing.

The immunoSEQ Assay, a bias-controlled multiplex PCR, was used to amplify TCRbeta CDR3 regions from genomic DNA. Under the source paper's analysis protocol: The number of nucleated cells in each sample was estimated from the amplification of reference gene primers within the assay. To quantify the absolute abundance of each unique TCRbeta CDR3 rearrangement, sequence reads were collapsed and filtered. For each sample, productive Simpson clonality was calculated by taking the square root of Simpson's diversity index across productive rearrangements. TCRdb mirrors the immuneACCESS table, restricted to in-frame sequences. Some clones are absent from its copies; in checked studies, under half trace to an unresolved V gene, and the reason for the others is unknown. V, J and clone size derive from that table, while D and trimming were established from the DNA sequence. The sample contains about 480,000 clones, roughly 91% of them found a single time. Of the sample, 4% to 4.5% falls within the top ten clones.

Study-wide conclusions, independent of this receptor: How much clinical and demographic metadata was included differed by source and by participant, and the metadata was provided uncurated.

The sample comprised peripheral blood. The receptor chain draws on TRBV30 and TRBJ2-3, with no confidently assigned D gene. The TCR comes from a woman aged 30 to 39 with acute or convalescent COVID-19. The bases are TGTGCCTGGAGTCAGGATACGCAGTATTTT. This gives the protein CAWSQDTQYF.